The rows below give T cell receptor beta chains drawn from one sample of a study of patients and donors after allogeneic stem cell transplantation. TCRdb processed the RT-PCR reads anew with MiXCR; each CDR3 protein has one entry. The sample lists 800,000 to 1,000,000 distinct CDR3 sequences, roughly 18% occurring once. The specimen was blood, either unsorted or a sorted T cell fraction (not recorded which). The receptors shown here come from a human donor who was either an allogeneic HSCT recipient or a stem cell or donor lymphocyte infusion donor (not recorded which). It is not recorded whose cells these are; they may come from a transplant donor. Both conserved end residues are part of each CDR3.

V,J,CDR3
TRBV6-1,TRBJ1-2,CASRIPGGLNYGYTF
TRBV28,TRBJ2-7,CASIQGSTYEQYF
TRBV12-3/TRBV12-4,TRBJ2-1,CASSTRGSSYNEQFF
TRBV4-1,TRBJ1-2,CASSQASRGFGGYTF
TRBV7-6,TRBJ1-2,CASSDYRTGSGYTF
TRBV7-9,TRBJ2-2,CASSKTISPNTGELFF
TRBV4-3,TRBJ1-2,CASSPSWDRPNYGYTF
TRBV4-3,TRBJ1-5,CASSQLGGSQPQHF
TRBV27,TRBJ2-7,CASRTGQPLYEQYF
TRBV28,TRBJ2-1,CASSLFYNEQFF
TRBV2,TRBJ1-2,CASSELQGAIGYTF
TRBV29-1,TRBJ1-2,CSVEGAGEGNYGYTF
TRBV20-1,TRBJ1-2,CSAIYPGRIYGYTF
TRBV20-1,TRBJ1-5,CSARQGGTSNQPQHF
TRBV18,TRBJ2-5,CASFSGIGETQYF
TRBV2,TRBJ1-4,CASSASPKREKLFF
TRBV6-5,TRBJ1-6,CASSSPAGAMGALHF
TRBV20-1,TRBJ2-3,CSASLGLGSTDTQYF
TRBV13,TRBJ2-3,CASILAGGPNTDTQYF
TRBV19,TRBJ1-5,CASSTTGHQGSNQPQHF
TRBV29-1,TRBJ1-2,CSVDSQANYGYTF
TRBV7-3,TRBJ2-1,CASSLSGLGSNEQFF
TRBV20-1,TRBJ2-1,CSASGATWGEQFF
TRBV9,TRBJ2-1,CASSPRVDLGAYNEQFF
TRBV10-3,TRBJ2-7,CAVGQGTYEQYF
TRBV19,TRBJ2-5,CASSSSHRVRTEETQYF
TRBV4-3,TRBJ2-2,CASSQSHPATGELFF
TRBV5-1,TRBJ2-5,CASSSIAGRQETQYF
TRBV11-2,TRBJ1-1,CASSLATGGAGTEAFF
TRBV6-5,TRBJ2-7,CASSYGESSYEQYF
TRBV6-4,TRBJ1-1,CASSDSAGANTEAFF